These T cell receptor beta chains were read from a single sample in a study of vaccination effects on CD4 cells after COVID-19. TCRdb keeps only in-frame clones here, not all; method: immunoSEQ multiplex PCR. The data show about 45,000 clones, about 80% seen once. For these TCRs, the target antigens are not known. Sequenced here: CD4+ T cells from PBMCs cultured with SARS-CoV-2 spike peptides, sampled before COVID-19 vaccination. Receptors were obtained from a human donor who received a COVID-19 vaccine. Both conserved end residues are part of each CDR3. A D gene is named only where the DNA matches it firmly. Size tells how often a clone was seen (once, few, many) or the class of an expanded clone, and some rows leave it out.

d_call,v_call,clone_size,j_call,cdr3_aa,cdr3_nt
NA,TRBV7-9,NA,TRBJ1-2,CASSLGSSYGYTF,TGTGCCAGCAGCTTAGGTTCAAGCTATGGCTACACCTTC
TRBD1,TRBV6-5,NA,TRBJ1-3,CASRYRGSGNTIYF,TGTGCCAGCAGATACAGGGGGTCTGGAAACACCATATATTTT
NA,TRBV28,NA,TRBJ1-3,CASSPPGGGNTIYF,TGTGCCAGCAGTCCCCCGGGGGGCGGAAACACCATATATTTT
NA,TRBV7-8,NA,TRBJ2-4,CASSLAYRVLAKNIQYF,TGTGCCAGCAGCTTAGCCTACAGGGTACTAGCCAAAAACATTCAGTACTTC
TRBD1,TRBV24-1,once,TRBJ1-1,CAAGQGSKAFF,TGTGCCGCGGGACAGGGGAGTAAAGCTTTCTTT
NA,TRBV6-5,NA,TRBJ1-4,CASSYSGSNEKLFF,TGTGCCAGCAGTTACTCTGGGTCTAATGAAAAACTGTTTTTT
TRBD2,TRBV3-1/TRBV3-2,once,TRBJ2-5,CASSQVVWGSSGGASLMKETQYF,TGTGCCAGCAGCCAAGTGGTGTGGGGGTCTAGCGGGGGGGCGAGCCTGATGAAAGAGACCCAGTACTTC
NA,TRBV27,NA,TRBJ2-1,CASSLRSGGLGSEQFF,TGTGCCAGCAGTTTACGGTCGGGGGGCCTTGGGAGTGAGCAGTTCTTC
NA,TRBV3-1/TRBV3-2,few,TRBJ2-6,CASSQWQGQSGANVLTF,TGTGCCAGCAGCCAATGGCAGGGTCAGTCTGGGGCCAACGTCCTGACTTTC
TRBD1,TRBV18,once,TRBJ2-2,CASSPGQGDTGELFF,TGTGCCAGCTCACCGGGACAGGGGGACACCGGGGAGCTGTTTTTT
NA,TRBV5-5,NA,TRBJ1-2,CASSLTRTANYGYTF,TGTGCCAGCAGCCTAACCCGGACAGCGAACTATGGCTACACCTTC
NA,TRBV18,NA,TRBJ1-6,CASNRGAGSSYNSPLHF,TGTGCCAGCAACCGCGGCGCAGGGAGCTCCTATAATTCACCCCTCCACTTT
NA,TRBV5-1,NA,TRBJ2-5,CASSLSRGTQETQYF,TGCGCCAGCAGCTTGTCACGGGGGACTCAAGAGACCCAGTACTTC
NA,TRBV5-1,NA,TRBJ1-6,CASSGDDNSPLHF,TGCGCCAGCAGCGGGGATGATAATTCACCCCTCCACTTT
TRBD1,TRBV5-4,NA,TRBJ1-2,CASSYRDRGRGYTF,TGTGCCAGCAGTTACCGGGACAGGGGCCGTGGCTACACCTTC
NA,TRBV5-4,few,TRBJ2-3,CASSLGTNGGDTDTQYF,TGTGCCAGCAGCTTGGGTACCAACGGGGGTGACACAGATACGCAGTATTTT
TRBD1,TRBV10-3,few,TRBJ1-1,CAISPGQGLGTEAFF,TGTGCCATCAGCCCGGGACAGGGATTGGGAACTGAAGCTTTCTTT
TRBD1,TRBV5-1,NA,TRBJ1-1,CASSRGTGEETEAFF,TGCGCCAGCAGCCGGGGCACAGGGGAAGAGACTGAAGCTTTCTTT
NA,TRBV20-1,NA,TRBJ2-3,CSASQAADTQYF,TGCAGTGCTAGTCAGGCGGCAGATACGCAGTATTTT
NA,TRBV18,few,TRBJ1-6,CASSPLDNSPLHF,TGTGCCAGCTCACCCTTGGATAATTCACCCCTCCACTTT
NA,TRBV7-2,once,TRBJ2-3,CASSLAGAGADTQYF,TGTGCCAGCAGCTTAGCGGGGGCGGGGGCAGATACGCAGTATTTT
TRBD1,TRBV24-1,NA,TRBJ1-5,CATTLTGGTQPQHF,TGTGCCACCACCTTGACAGGGGGGACTCAGCCCCAGCATTTT
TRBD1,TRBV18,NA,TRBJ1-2,CASSPPFGTGSGYTF,TGTGCCAGCTCACCACCGTTTGGGACAGGGTCGGGCTACACCTTC
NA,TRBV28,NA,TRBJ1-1,CASSFRGRGGTEAFF,TGTGCCAGCAGTTTCCGAGGTAGGGGTGGCACTGAAGCTTTCTTT
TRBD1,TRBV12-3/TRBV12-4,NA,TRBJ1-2,CASGQGFGYGYTF,TGTGCCAGCGGACAGGGATTCGGCTATGGCTACACCTTC
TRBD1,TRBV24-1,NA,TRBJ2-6,CATSARTGVGANVLTF,TGTGCCACCAGTGCCAGGACAGGGGTCGGGGCCAACGTCCTGACTTTC
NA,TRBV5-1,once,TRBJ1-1,CASSLSLVSSTEAFF,TGCGCCAGCAGCTTGTCTTTAGTGTCGTCCACTGAAGCTTTCTTT
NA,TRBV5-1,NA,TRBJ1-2,CASSSPLLNYGYTF,TGCGCCAGCAGCTCCCCTCTCCTGAACTATGGCTACACCTTC
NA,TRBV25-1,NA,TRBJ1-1,CASSDLLMNTEAFF,TGTGCCAGCAGTGATCTCCTTATGAACACTGAAGCTTTCTTT
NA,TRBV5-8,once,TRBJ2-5,CASSFDRQETQYF,TGTGCCAGCAGCTTTGACAGGCAAGAGACCCAGTACTTC
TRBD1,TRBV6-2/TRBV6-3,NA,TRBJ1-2,CASSYSRTGVEGYTF,TGTGCCAGCAGTTACTCCCGGACAGGGGTAGAGGGCTACACCTTC
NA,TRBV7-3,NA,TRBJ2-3,CASSLTGLTTDTQYF,TGTGCCAGCAGCTTAACGGGGCTGACCACAGATACGCAGTATTTT
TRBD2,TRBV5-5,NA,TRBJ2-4,CASSLLAHKNIQYF,TGTGCCAGCAGCCTACTAGCGCACAAAAACATTCAGTACTTC
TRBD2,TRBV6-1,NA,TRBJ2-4,CASSVSGGFVGTKNIQYF,TGTGCCAGCAGTGTTAGCGGGGGGTTCGTTGGGACCAAAAACATTCAGTACTTC
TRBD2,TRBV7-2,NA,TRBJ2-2,CASSLVFAGGPAGELFF,TGTGCCAGCAGCTTAGTTTTTGCGGGGGGGCCGGCCGGGGAGCTGTTTTTT
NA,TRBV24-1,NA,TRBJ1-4,CATGGSTDSGKLFF,TGTGCCACGGGTGGGTCAACGGATTCGGGAAAACTGTTTTTT
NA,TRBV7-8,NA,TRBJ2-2,CASSLSSYAHTGELFF,TGTGCCAGCAGCTTATCCTCGTACGCCCACACCGGGGAGCTGTTTTTT
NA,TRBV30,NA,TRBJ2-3,CAWSVSVDTQYF,TGTGCCTGGAGTGTATCGGTAGATACGCAGTATTTT
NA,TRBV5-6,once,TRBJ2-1,CASSPAAQIYNEQFF,TGTGCCAGCAGCCCGGCAGCCCAGATATACAATGAGCAGTTCTTC
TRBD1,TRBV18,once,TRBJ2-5,CASSPARTGQETQYF,TGTGCCAGCTCACCAGCTAGGACAGGTCAAGAGACCCAGTACTTC
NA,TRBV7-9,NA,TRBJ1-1,CASSLGGGRKTEAFF,TGTGCCAGCAGCTTAGGGGGGGGGCGCAAAACTGAAGCTTTCTTT
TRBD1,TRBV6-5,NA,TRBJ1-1,CASSYSRQGAEAFF,TGTGCCAGCAGTTATTCCCGACAGGGTGCTGAAGCTTTCTTT
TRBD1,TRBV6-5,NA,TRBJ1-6,CASSRLGQGVSPLHF,TGTGCCAGCAGTCGACTAGGACAGGGTGTCTCACCCCTCCACTTT
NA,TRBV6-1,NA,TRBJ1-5,CASSEFRGLSQPQHF,TGTGCCAGCAGTGAATTCCGGGGGTTGAGTCAGCCCCAGCATTTT
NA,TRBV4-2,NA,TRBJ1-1,CASSQDLVGGPFNTEAFF,TGTGCCAGCAGCCAAGATTTAGTGGGCGGGCCTTTCAACACTGAAGCTTTCTTT
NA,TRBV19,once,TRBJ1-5,CASSTSRGTSNQPQHF,TGTGCCAGTAGTACGTCAAGGGGTACTAGCAATCAGCCCCAGCATTTT
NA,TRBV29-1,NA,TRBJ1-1,CSVDQPIGAFF,TGCAGCGTTGACCAACCGATTGGGGCTTTCTTT
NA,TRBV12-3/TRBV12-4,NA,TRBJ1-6,CASSLDSEAPLHF,TGTGCCAGCAGTTTGGACAGCGAGGCACCCCTCCACTTT
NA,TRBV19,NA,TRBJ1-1,CASEKVGRARTEAFF,TGTGCCAGCGAGAAGGTCGGGAGGGCGCGCACTGAAGCTTTCTTT
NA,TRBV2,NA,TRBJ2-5,CASSVGVETQYF,TGTGCCAGCAGTGTTGGGGTCGAGACCCAGTACTTC
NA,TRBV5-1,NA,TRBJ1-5,CASSLESSNQPQHF,TGCGCCAGCAGCTTGGAGTCTAGCAATCAGCCCCAGCATTTT
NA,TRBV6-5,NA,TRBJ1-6,CASQAGEYGSPLHF,TGTGCCAGCCAGGCGGGGGAATATGGATCACCCCTCCACTTT
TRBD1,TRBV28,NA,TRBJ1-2,CASSFGTGALYGYTF,TGTGCCAGCAGTTTCGGGACAGGAGCCCTCTATGGCTACACCTTC
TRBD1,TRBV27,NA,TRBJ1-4,CASSPGTVSNEKLFF,TGTGCCAGCAGTCCGGGGACAGTGAGTAATGAAAAACTGTTTTTT